A single T cell receptor beta chain is shown here with its context. Trimming shortened V by 3 bases and J by 6 bases, and 24 bases separated the two germline ends. Looked up from germline, CDR1 is WSHSY and CDR2 is SAAADI. The CDR3 spans 17 residues. These data are taken from a study of blood T cell repertoires in COVID-19. Study at large: Donors in the United States, Italy and Spain gave samples during acute or convalescent COVID-19. Sources were T cells, B-cell-depleted T cells, or PBMCs; the material itself was cDNA or gDNA.

The authors' processing: Scientists estimated how many nucleated cells there were by amplifying reference gene primers. The assay was immunoSEQ multiplex PCR, and TCRdb's table has in-frame clones only and misses some. V, J and clone size reflect that table, while D and trimming were determined from the DNA. There are 260,000 or so clones in the sample; 88% occur only once, and around 0.7% lies in the top ten. The source is a human donor in a cohort sampled during active COVID-19. Sequencing was done on a sample of peripheral blood. The V call is TRBV10-2, the J call TRBJ2-7; TRBD1 might be the D (6 bases). Written as DNA, the CDR3 is TGCGCCAGCAGTGACTCAACGTTCAGGGGCCCCTCGGGCGAGCAGTACTTC. Translated: CASSDSTFRGPSGEQYF.